Following are 24 T cell receptor beta chains from one sample sequenced in a study of T cell repertoires in cytomegalovirus infection. TCRdb re-analysed the reads in MiXCR, keeping a single row per CDR3 protein. The sample comprises some 440,000 distinct CDR3 sequences, roughly 30% of which are singletons, and about an eighth rests with the top ten. Input material: PBMCs. The receptors were sampled from a human donor in good health (CMV status not recorded). Some clones in this sample may be carry-over from other donors' samples.

The table lists this clonotype with a few counts. This sequence joins TRBV7-9 and TRBJ2-1; D is possibly TRBD2 (5 bases). The CDR3 has 16 residues. Germline V gene sequence: CDR1 SEHNR, CDR2 FQNEAQ (reference sequence). V lost 5 bases, J lost 4 bases, and 18 bases lay in between. CDR3 coding DNA: TGTGCCAGCAGCGGAGGTCGTTCTAGGTTGTACAATGAGCAGTTCTTC. It translates to CASSGGRSRLYNEQFF.

The chain couples TRBV20-1 to TRBJ2-2; TRBD2 agrees at 10 bases. V shed 4 bases and J 3 bases; nucleotides not matched to a gene: 5. This CDR3 spans 15 amino acids. From germline, CDR1 is DFQATT and CDR2 SNEGSKA (reference sequence). In DNA, the CDR3 is TGCAGTGCTATGGGGGGACTAGCGCACACCGGGGAGCTGTTTTTT. It is translated as CSAMGGLAHTGELFF.

This clonotype was seen a handful of times. This sequence joins TRBV14 and TRBJ2-1; 8 nucleotides agree with TRBD1. Looked up from germline, CDR1 is SGHDN and CDR2 is FVKESK. This CDR3 spans 18 amino acids. V lost 2 bases to trimming and J lost 8 bases; unmatched junction nucleotides: 17. The CDR3 sequence is CASSQRGPSGGLVDEQFF. The DNA for the CDR3 is TGTGCCAGCAGCCAAAGGGGGCCCTCAGGGGGCCTGGTCGATGAGCAGTTCTTC.

This clonotype was observed many times. The chain links TRBV7-9 to TRBJ2-7; tentatively, D is TRBD2 (6 bases). Germline values: CDR1 SEHNR, CDR2 FQNEAQ (reference sequence). Trimming took off 5 bases at V and 1 base at J, with 12 bases between the two ends. The CDR3 totals 14 residues. The CDR3 sequence: CASSPVGGSYEQYF. As DNA, the CDR3 is TGTGCCAGCAGCCCCGTGGGGGGTTCCTACGAGCAGTACTTC.

This clonotype was detected only a few times. The chain couples TRBV7-2 to TRBJ1-1; maybe TRBD1 (5 bases). The CDR3 has 12 amino acids. Germline V gene sequence: CDR1 SGHTA, CDR2 FQGNSA. V was pared by 1 base and J by 8 bases, with 8 bases between. The CDR3 sequence: CASSLGNREAFF. The CDR3 DNA follows: TGTGCCAGCAGCTTAGGTAACAGGGAAGCTTTCTTT. The whole variable domain, remainder taken from reference TRBV7-2 and TRBJ1-1, is GAGVSQSPSNKVTEKGKDVELRCDPISGHTALYWYRQSLGQGLEFLIYFQGNSAPDKSGLPSDRFSAERTGGSVSTLTIQRTQQEDSAVYLCASSLGNREAFFGQGTRLTVV.

The V and J genes are TRBV15 and TRBJ1-1; TRBD1 is a possible D gene (6 bases). V gave up 5 bases and J gave up 1 base, with 8 bases separating them. Germline assignment: CDR1 LNHNV and CDR2 YYDKDF (reference sequence). CDR3 length: 13 residues. The CDR3: CATSGGGNTEAFF. The CDR3 nucleotides read TGTGCCACCAGCGGGGGCGGGAACACTGAAGCTTTCTTT.

V usage is TRBV7-2 and J usage is TRBJ1-1; D call uncertain. Trimming shortened V by 4 bases and J by 1 base, and 7 bases separated the two germline ends. The germline gives CDR1 SGHTA, CDR2 FQGNSA. The CDR3 sequence is 13 residues long. This CDR3 reads CASSSNRNTEAFF. In DNA form, the CDR3 reads TGTGCCAGCAGCTCTAACAGGAACACTGAAGCTTTCTTT.

The sample holds many counts of this clonotype. The CDR3 spells CASSQQGSGTGELFF. For the CDR3, the DNA is TGTGCCAGCAGCCAACAGGGGAGCGGCACCGGGGAGCTGTTTTTT. This chain joins TRBV11-2 and TRBJ2-2, with 7 bases lining up with TRBD1. The V and J ends lost 5 bases and 4 bases, in that order; junction bases with no gene match: 7. The germline V gene encodes CDR1 SGHAT and CDR2 FQNNGV. The CDR3 is made up of 15 amino acids.

Concerning this clonotype itself: Possible read error: a much larger clone is one base away. V is TRBV7-2 and J is TRBJ2-1; 12 nucleotides align to TRBD1. CDR1 is SGHTA, CDR2 FQGNSA, per germline. CDR3 size: 15 residues. With V trimmed by 6 bases and J by 9 bases, 9 bases remained unmatched. The CDR3: CASRPGGTGGTEQFF. Here the CDR3 DNA reads TGTGCCAGCAGACCAGGGGGGACAGGGGGCACTGAGCAGTTCTTC.

The rearrangement uses TRBV28 and TRBJ2-1; 9 nucleotides agree with TRBD2. The germline gives CDR1 MDHEN, CDR2 SYDVKM. The CDR3 is made up of 15 amino acids. After removal of 3 bases from V and 7 bases from J, the junction contained 7 bases not matched to a gene. CDR3 coding DNA: TGTGCCAGCAGTTTCGGTCTAGCGGGGCAAAATGAGCAGTTCTTC. It yields the protein CASSFGLAGQNEQFF.

This clonotype was detected ten times or more. The gene calls are TRBV7-2 and TRBJ1-6, with 11 bases fitting TRBD1. CDR3 length: 16 amino acids. Germline CDR1 SGHTA, CDR2 FQGNSA. The V gene end was trimmed by 2 bases and the J gene end by 7 bases; junction bases not matched to a gene: 4. As DNA, the CDR3 is TGTGCCAGCAGCTTAACCCGGGACAGGGGGAATTCACCCCTCCACTTT. It translates to CASSLTRDRGNSPLHF.

The genes are TRBV19 and TRBJ2-5, with 10 bases matching TRBD1. The CDR3 is 15 amino acids. CDR1 LNHDA and CDR2 SQIVND come from the germline V gene (reference sequence). V shed 7 bases, J shed 2 bases, and the junction held 7 bases outside the gene matches. In DNA, the CDR3 is TGTGCCAGTACCAAGGGACAGGGGTATCAAGAGACCCAGTACTTC. Amino acids: CASTKGQGYQETQYF.

This clonotype showed up many times. The chain is built from TRBV7-6 and TRBJ2-3; D not resolved. V was pared by 0 bases and J by 2 bases, with 6 bases between. The germline V gene has CDR1 SGHVS and CDR2 FNYEAQ. The CDR3 is 14 residues long. The CDR3 DNA sequence: TGTGCCAGCAGCTTAGCGGGGAACACAGATACGCAGTATTTT. Amino acids: CASSLAGNTDTQYF.

The chain uses TRBV6-5 and TRBJ1-6, with TRBD1 identical over 8 bases. The CDR3 is made up of 15 amino acids. The ends lost 0 bases at V and 7 bases at J; junction bases unmatched: 2. Per the germline V gene, CDR1 is MNHEY and CDR2 is SVGAGI. CDR3 sequence: CASSYSWTGNSPLHF. CDR3 nucleotide sequence: TGTGCCAGCAGTTACTCTTGGACAGGGAATTCACCCCTCCACTTT.

The chain recombines TRBV6-2 or TRBV6-3 with TRBJ1-2; no clear D gene. The CDR3 is 13 amino acids. Germline V lookup: CDR1 MNHEY, CDR2 SVGEGT. Trimming cost V 2 bases and J 2 bases, with 6 bases left between them. The DNA for the CDR3 is TGTGCCAGCAGTTACAGCGTGAACTATGGCTACACCTTC. Its translation is CASSYSVNYGYTF.

This chain links TRBV5-6 with TRBJ1-1; 9 nucleotides agree with TRBD1. The CDR3 runs 16 residues. V shed 1 base, J shed 3 bases, and the junction held 7 bases outside the gene matches. CDR1 and CDR2 from the germline V gene are SGHDT and YYEEEE. DNA for the CDR3: TGTGCCAGCAGCTTGTCTCGTCGACAGGGGGACACTGAAGCTTTCTTT. As protein: CASSLSRRQGDTEAFF.

As for this clonotype: A clone one base away is much larger, so this may be a read error. The chain carries TRBV7-6 and TRBJ2-7, with D possibly being TRBD1 or TRBD2 (5 bases each). CDR1 and CDR2 (germline): SGHVS, FNYEAQ. This CDR3 is built from 13 residues. The DNA for the CDR3 is TGTGCCAGCAGCTTTGGGGGAGTCTACGTGCAGTACTTC. It specifies CASSFGGVYVQYF.

The rearrangement links TRBV6-5 to TRBJ1-1, with TRBD1 identical over 7 bases. Looked up from germline, CDR1 is MNHEY and CDR2 is SVGAGI. CDR3 length: 14 amino acids. V lost 7 bases to trimming and J lost 6 bases; unmatched junction nucleotides: 11. CDR3 DNA sequence: TGTGCCAGCAAAGCCGACAGGGTGATTTCTGAAGCTTTCTTT. It codes for CASKADRVISEAFF.

The table lists this clonotype with many counts. This chain uses TRBV7-6 with TRBJ1-1, with D perhaps matching TRBD1 (6 bases). This CDR3 comprises 14 residues. The germline V and J ends were trimmed by 5 bases and 3 bases, with 13 bases remaining between them. Germline V CDR1 and CDR2: SGHVS, FNYEAQ. The CDR3 DNA reads as TGTGCCAGCAGCCCAGACAGGTCATACACTGAAGCTTTCTTT. Translating gives CASSPDRSYTEAFF.

Of note for this clonotype: A much larger clone differs by one base, so this may be a read error. The V and J genes are TRBV7-2 and TRBJ2-2; D may be TRBD2 (7 bases). In germline, CDR1 is SGHTA, CDR2 FQGNSA. This CDR3 is 13 amino acids long. CDR3 region: CASSKDRSGALFF. The CDR3 nucleotides read TGTGCCAGCAGCAAAGACAGGAGCGGGGCGCTGTTTTTT.

In its sample, this clonotype was seen a few times. V usage is TRBV12-3 or TRBV12-4 and J usage is TRBJ1-2; no definite D call. V gave up 7 bases and J gave up 4 bases, with 16 bases separating them. The CDR3 loop spans 14 amino acids. DNA for the CDR3: TGTGCCAGCACCATACCCGGGTCAGCCTATGGCTACACCTTC. This encodes CASTIPGSAYGYTF.

This clonotype was detected many times. The chain couples TRBV27 to TRBJ1-1; D is unclear. The CDR3 covers 14 residues. The V end lost 2 bases, the J end lost 0 bases, and 7 bases lay between the germline ends. Germline CDR1 and CDR2: MNHEY and SMNVEV (reference sequence). In DNA form, the CDR3 reads TGTGCCAGCAGTTTAGGGGTCCTGAACACTGAAGCTTTCTTT. Amino acids: CASSLGVLNTEAFF.

The chain joins TRBV6-5 to TRBJ2-7; tentative D call: TRBD1 (5 bases). Deletions cut 6 bases from V and 5 bases from J, with 14 bases between. This CDR3 has 13 amino acids. CDR1 MNHEY and CDR2 SVGAGI come from the germline V gene. Here the CDR3 DNA reads TGTGCCAGCAGATACGTTCAGGGTAACGAGCAGTACTTC. This gives the protein CASRYVQGNEQYF.

J is TRBJ2-2 and V is TRBV14; D is undetermined. Germline V gene lookup returns CDR1 SGHDN and CDR2 FVKESK. CDR3 length: 15 amino acids. V shed 2 bases and J shed 4 bases, with 11 bases lying between them. CDR3 region: CASSQLRHATGELFF. CDR3 DNA sequence: TGTGCCAGCAGCCAACTCAGACATGCCACCGGGGAGCTGTTTTTT.